This TCR beta chain originates from a study of cytomegalovirus exposure and HLA in healthy donors. In this sample, this clone turned up a few times. Primers: 60 Vbeta forward and 13 Jbeta reverse. Clones were sequenced by immunoSEQ multiplex PCR, and TCRdb holds only the in-frame ones, with some missing. The data contain tens of thousands of clones, roughly 61% of them singletons. With 5 bases removed from V and 7 bases from J, the gap between germline ends came to 17 bases. CDR1 is LNHDA, CDR2 SQIVND, per germline (reference sequence). This CDR3 contains 15 residues. V usage is TRBV19 and J usage is TRBJ1-4; D remains unclear. The receptor comes from a woman in her 40s in good health and CMV-seropositive. Sequencing was done on a sample of PBMCs. The CDR3 bases are TGTGCCAGTAGTGTTGACACCCAAGTCGGTGAAAAACTGTTTTTT. It specifies CASSVDTQVGEKLFF.